The 23 T cell receptor beta chains listed next were all sequenced from one sample in a study of T cells after posttransplantation cyclophosphamide (dated by TCRdb to 2016 to 2018). To prepare the library, the immunoSEQ multiplex PCR assay was applied. The table was pulled from immuneACCESS by TCRdb, which kept in-frame rearrangements only. Such tables lose some clones; where checked, under half of the loss comes from unresolved V genes, and the rest has no known cause. For this sample, about 41,000 clones appear and none is a singleton. The leading ten clones occupy 5.5% to 6% of the sample. The source material was PBMCs. Receptors originate from a man under 40 in good health and a related stem cell transplant donor.

This clone was seen at least ten times. CDR3 in DNA: TGCGCCAGCAGCTTGGACGGAGCCCTACAGGGCGAAGCTTTCTTT. It translates to CASSLDGALQGEAFF. The rearrangement joins TRBV5-1 to TRBJ1-1; D possibly corresponds to TRBD1 (6 bases). This CDR3 is 15 amino acids long. In germline, CDR1 is SGHRS, CDR2 YFSETQ. With 0 bases removed from V and 8 bases from J, the gap between germline ends came to 17 bases.

This clone has only a few counts. The chain employs TRBV9 and TRBJ2-2, with 8 bases aligning to TRBD2. CDR1 is SGDLS and CDR2 is YYNGEE in the germline V gene. The CDR3 length is 17 residues. Losses at the gene ends were 1 base for V and 3 bases for J; bases not matched to a gene: 8. CDR3 loop: CASSVRAGRGDTGELFF. The CDR3 nucleotides read TGTGCCAGCAGCGTAAGGGCTGGGCGGGGGGACACCGGGGAGCTGTTTTTT.

This clone was seen more than once but under ten times. This sequence joins TRBV6-5 and TRBJ2-3; 8 bases match TRBD1. CDR3 length: 15 amino acids. The germline CDR1 and CDR2 sequences are MNHEY and SVGAGI. The junction had 5 bases not matched to a gene; V was cut back by 6 bases and J by 0 bases. This CDR3 is CASSLGQASTDTQYF. The CDR3 DNA sequence: TGTGCCAGCAGCCTGGGACAGGCTAGCACAGATACGCAGTATTTT.

This clone was seen at least ten times. The chain is built from TRBV27 and TRBJ1-4, with D perhaps matching TRBD1 (5 bases). Between the trimmed V and J ends, which lost 5 bases and 5 bases, there was a span of 18 bases. The CDR3 is made up of 16 amino acids. The germline V gene has CDR1 MNHEY and CDR2 SMNVEV (reference sequence). In DNA, the CDR3 is TGTGCCAGCAGTCCCAACGAGGGACTGGGGAATGAAAAACTGTTTTTT. It codes for CASSPNEGLGNEKLFF.

This clone occurred many times. V is TRBV7-2 and J is TRBJ2-7; the match to TRBD1 covers 9 bases. This CDR3 is built from 15 residues. V dropped 3 bases and J dropped 1; count of bases not matched to a gene: 4. Germline values: CDR1 SGHTA, CDR2 FQGNSA. This CDR3 reads CASSLDRGQSYEQYF. The CDR3 nucleotides read TGTGCCAGCAGCTTGGACAGGGGTCAATCCTACGAGCAGTACTTC.

This clone appeared many times. J is TRBJ2-7 and V is TRBV7-9, with D maybe TRBD1 (6 bases). The germline V gene has CDR1 SEHNR and CDR2 FQNEAQ (reference sequence). The ends were cut back, 1 base at V and 3 bases at J, with 10 bases in the middle. There are 14 residues in the CDR3. In DNA form, the CDR3 reads TGTGCCAGCAGCTTAGGGACAGCTTTCTACGAGCAGTACTTC. It specifies CASSLGTAFYEQYF.

This clone appeared many times. The chain employs TRBV11-1 and TRBJ2-7, with D possibly matching TRBD1 (5 bases). The V end was cut by 1 base, the J end by 2 bases, with 15 bases between. The CDR3 length is 16 residues. Germline lookup yields CDR1 SGHAT and CDR2 FQDESV (reference sequence). Here the CDR3 reads CASSLEVDNRAYEQYF. CDR3 in DNA: TGTGCCAGCAGCTTAGAGGTGGACAATAGGGCCTACGAGCAGTACTTC.

This clone was seen many times. The rearrangement uses TRBV10-3 and TRBJ2-7; 8 bases agree with TRBD1. Looked up from germline, CDR1 is ENHRY and CDR2 is SYGVKD. Trimming took 0 bases from V and 3 from J; bases not matched to a gene: 1. The CDR3 is 14 amino acids. CDR3 DNA sequence: TGTGCCATCAGTGAGTCTGGACAGGGCTACGAGCAGTACTTC. This sequence encodes CAISESGQGYEQYF.

This clone was picked up many times. V usage is TRBV12-3 or TRBV12-4 and J usage is TRBJ2-7, with TRBD2 as a possible D gene (5 bases). V dropped 6 bases and J dropped 1 base, with 16 bases sitting between them. The CDR3 loop spans 15 amino acids. In DNA form, the CDR3 reads TGTGCCAGCAGAAGGGCGGGCAGGCAGTCCTACGAGCAGTACTTC. Translation gives CASRRAGRQSYEQYF.

This clone was observed at least ten times. The V and J genes are TRBV7-7 and TRBJ2-3, with D maybe TRBD1 (5 bases). V was shortened by 1 base and J by 6 bases, with 11 bases between the two germline ends. Germline V gene sequence: CDR1 SSHAT, CDR2 FNYEAQ (reference sequence). The CDR3 length is 14 residues. The CDR3 nucleotides are TGTGCCAGCAGCTTAGGCAGGGCAGGGGATACGCAGTATTTT. The encoded protein is CASSLGRAGDTQYF.

This clone turned up a few times. The chain employs TRBV5-1 and TRBJ1-5; no definite D call. V was trimmed by 0 bases and J by 1 base, leaving 8 bases between them. This CDR3 comprises 15 residues. Germline CDR1 is SGHRS and CDR2 is YFSETQ. The CDR3 spells CASSLGGQSNQPQHF. CDR3 coding DNA: TGCGCCAGCAGCTTGGGCGGGCAGAGCAATCAGCCCCAGCATTTT.

This clone was observed many times. This chain connects TRBV19 to TRBJ2-5, with 7 bases lining up with TRBD1. Germline CDR1 and CDR2: LNHDA and SQIVND (reference sequence). Trimming cost V 1 base and J 4 bases; bases outside gene matches: 6. The CDR3 extends over 15 amino acids. The CDR3 sequence: CASSIGQGWAETQYF. DNA for the CDR3: TGTGCCAGTAGTATAGGACAGGGTTGGGCAGAGACCCAGTACTTC.

This clone was recorded many times. The gene calls are TRBV9 and TRBJ1-1; the match to TRBD1 covers 11 bases. This CDR3 spans 15 amino acids. V shed 3 bases and J 6 bases; nucleotides not matched to a gene: 7. Germline V CDR1 and CDR2: SGDLS, YYNGEE. The CDR3 DNA sequence: TGTGCCAGCAGCGCGGGACAGGGGGGCGGCGCTGAAGCTTTCTTT. Its translation: CASSAGQGGGAEAFF.

In its sample, this clone was seen many times. One end of the junction fails to match germline, which may point to a read error. The gene calls are TRBV5-4 and TRBJ2-1; no reliable D call. CDR3 length equals 13 residues. Germline V gene lookup returns CDR1 SGHNT and CDR2 YYREEE (reference sequence). The CDR3 reads CASSLINYNKQFF. DNA for the CDR3: TGTGCCAGCAGCTTGATCAACTACAATAAGCAGTTCTTC.

This clone was found many times. The chain links TRBV2 to TRBJ1-2, with 9 bases aligning to TRBD1. The CDR3 is 16 amino acids. Per the germline V gene, CDR1 is SNHLY and CDR2 is FYNNEI. V was clipped by 1 base and J by 7 bases; unmatched bases: 10. For the CDR3, the DNA is TGTGCCAGCAGTGAAGTGGGACAGGGAGCGGTCGGTGGCTACACCTTC. Encoded protein: CASSEVGQGAVGGYTF.

This clone was counted at least ten times. V is TRBV7-2 and J is TRBJ2-1; perhaps TRBD2 as D (6 bases). V lost 2 bases to trimming and J lost 8 bases, with 13 bases between them. Germline V lookup: CDR1 SGHTA, CDR2 FQGNSA. The CDR3 runs to 14 residues. As DNA, the CDR3 is TGTGCCAGCAGCTTAATCCTGACTAGGGATGAGCAGTTCTTC. It codes for CASSLILTRDEQFF.

This clone was detected many times. This chain links TRBV7-3 with TRBJ1-2; 8 bases are shared with TRBD1. CDR3 size: 13 residues. Trimming cost V 3 bases and J 8 bases; bases outside gene matches: 5. Germline CDR1 reads SGHTA; CDR2 reads FQGTGA. This CDR3 reads CASSFDRGRGYTF. The CDR3 DNA reads TGTGCCAGCAGCTTCGACAGGGGCCGAGGCTACACCTTC. The variable domain in full, completed from reference TRBV7-3 and TRBJ1-2, reads GAGVSQTPSNKVTEKGKYVELRCDPISGHTALYWYRQSLGQGPEFLIYFQGTGAADDSGLPNDRFFAVRPEGSVSTLKIQRTERGDSAVYLCASSFDRGRGYTFGSGTRLTVV.

This clone was counted at least ten times. The gene calls are TRBV5-4 and TRBJ2-3; 16 bases agree with TRBD2. Germline trimming cut 5 bases from V and 0 bases from J; bases unmatched to any gene: 9. The germline CDR1 and CDR2 sequences are SGHNT and YYREEE (reference sequence). The CDR3 is made up of 19 amino acids. CDR3 in DNA: TGTGCCAGCAGGGGTGGGACTAGCGGGGGGGAGTCTAGCACAGATACGCAGTATTTT. It codes for CASRGGTSGGESSTDTQYF.

Many counts were recorded for this clone. The chain links TRBV9 to TRBJ1-6, with 7 bases aligning to TRBD1. V gave up 2 bases and J gave up 4 bases; unmatched junction bases: 3. The germline CDR1 and CDR2 sequences are SGDLS and YYNGEE. The CDR3 extends over 15 amino acids. CDR3 DNA sequence: TGTGCCAGCAGCGTTACGGGACAGTATAATTCACCCCTCCACTTT. Amino acid sequence: CASSVTGQYNSPLHF.

This chain connects TRBV7-9 to TRBJ2-1; 12 nucleotides align to TRBD2. The V gene's germline CDR1 is SEHNR and CDR2 FQNEAQ (reference sequence). After removal of 5 bases from V and 9 bases from J, the junction contained 5 bases not matched to a gene. The CDR3 is 14 amino acids. The CDR3 protein is CASSTLAGGPEQFF. CDR3 sequence (DNA): TGTGCCAGCAGCACGCTAGCGGGGGGGCCTGAGCAGTTCTTC.

This clone was observed a handful of times. V is TRBV25-1 and J is TRBJ1-5; TRBD1 agrees at 7 bases. Germline-derived CDR1 and CDR2 are MGHDK and SYGVNS. The CDR3 loop spans 12 amino acids. Unmatched junction bases numbered 6, after V lost 9 bases and J lost 7 bases. The CDR3 DNA is TGTGCCAGTAGACAGGGAAGGCAGCCCCAGCATTTT. It is translated as CASRQGRQPQHF.

This clone was counted ten times or more. CDR3 DNA: TGTGCCAGCAGCTTGGGACAGGGGCGCACTGAAGCTTTCTTT. Its translation: CASSLGQGRTEAFF. This rearrangement joins TRBV7-6 to TRBJ1-1; TRBD1 matches 10 bases. Unmatched junction bases numbered 2, after V lost 3 bases and J lost 4 bases. The CDR3 is 14 residues long. Germline CDR1 reads SGHVS; CDR2 reads FNYEAQ.

This clone was counted many times. J is TRBJ2-5 and V is TRBV7-2; weak D call: TRBD2 (5 bases). V was cut by 3 bases and J by 2 bases, with 10 bases left in between. Looked up from germline, CDR1 is SGHTA and CDR2 is FQGNSA. This CDR3 comprises 14 residues. For the CDR3, the DNA is TGTGCCAGCAGCTTGGAGAGCGGACAAGAGACCCAGTACTTC. It codes for CASSLESGQETQYF.